This T cell receptor (beta chain) came from a study of control samples from healthy donors and cancer patients. Sequencing was performed with immunoSEQ multiplex PCR; in TCRdb, only in-frame clones are kept and a portion is missing. The repertoire holds around 99,000 clones, just over 90% seen once, with approximately 4% in the top ten. V shed 1 base and J shed 10 bases, with 7 bases lying between them. This CDR3 spans 12 amino acids. Germline CDR1 MNHNS, CDR2 SASEGT. Sequenced input: blood. V and J are TRBV6-1 and TRBJ1-4, with unresolved D. This TCR derives from a human donor in good health. The donor label of this sample is uncertain. CDR3 loop: CASSEVLGKLFF. The CDR3 DNA follows: TGTGCCAGCAGTGAAGTATTGGGAAAACTGTTTTTT.